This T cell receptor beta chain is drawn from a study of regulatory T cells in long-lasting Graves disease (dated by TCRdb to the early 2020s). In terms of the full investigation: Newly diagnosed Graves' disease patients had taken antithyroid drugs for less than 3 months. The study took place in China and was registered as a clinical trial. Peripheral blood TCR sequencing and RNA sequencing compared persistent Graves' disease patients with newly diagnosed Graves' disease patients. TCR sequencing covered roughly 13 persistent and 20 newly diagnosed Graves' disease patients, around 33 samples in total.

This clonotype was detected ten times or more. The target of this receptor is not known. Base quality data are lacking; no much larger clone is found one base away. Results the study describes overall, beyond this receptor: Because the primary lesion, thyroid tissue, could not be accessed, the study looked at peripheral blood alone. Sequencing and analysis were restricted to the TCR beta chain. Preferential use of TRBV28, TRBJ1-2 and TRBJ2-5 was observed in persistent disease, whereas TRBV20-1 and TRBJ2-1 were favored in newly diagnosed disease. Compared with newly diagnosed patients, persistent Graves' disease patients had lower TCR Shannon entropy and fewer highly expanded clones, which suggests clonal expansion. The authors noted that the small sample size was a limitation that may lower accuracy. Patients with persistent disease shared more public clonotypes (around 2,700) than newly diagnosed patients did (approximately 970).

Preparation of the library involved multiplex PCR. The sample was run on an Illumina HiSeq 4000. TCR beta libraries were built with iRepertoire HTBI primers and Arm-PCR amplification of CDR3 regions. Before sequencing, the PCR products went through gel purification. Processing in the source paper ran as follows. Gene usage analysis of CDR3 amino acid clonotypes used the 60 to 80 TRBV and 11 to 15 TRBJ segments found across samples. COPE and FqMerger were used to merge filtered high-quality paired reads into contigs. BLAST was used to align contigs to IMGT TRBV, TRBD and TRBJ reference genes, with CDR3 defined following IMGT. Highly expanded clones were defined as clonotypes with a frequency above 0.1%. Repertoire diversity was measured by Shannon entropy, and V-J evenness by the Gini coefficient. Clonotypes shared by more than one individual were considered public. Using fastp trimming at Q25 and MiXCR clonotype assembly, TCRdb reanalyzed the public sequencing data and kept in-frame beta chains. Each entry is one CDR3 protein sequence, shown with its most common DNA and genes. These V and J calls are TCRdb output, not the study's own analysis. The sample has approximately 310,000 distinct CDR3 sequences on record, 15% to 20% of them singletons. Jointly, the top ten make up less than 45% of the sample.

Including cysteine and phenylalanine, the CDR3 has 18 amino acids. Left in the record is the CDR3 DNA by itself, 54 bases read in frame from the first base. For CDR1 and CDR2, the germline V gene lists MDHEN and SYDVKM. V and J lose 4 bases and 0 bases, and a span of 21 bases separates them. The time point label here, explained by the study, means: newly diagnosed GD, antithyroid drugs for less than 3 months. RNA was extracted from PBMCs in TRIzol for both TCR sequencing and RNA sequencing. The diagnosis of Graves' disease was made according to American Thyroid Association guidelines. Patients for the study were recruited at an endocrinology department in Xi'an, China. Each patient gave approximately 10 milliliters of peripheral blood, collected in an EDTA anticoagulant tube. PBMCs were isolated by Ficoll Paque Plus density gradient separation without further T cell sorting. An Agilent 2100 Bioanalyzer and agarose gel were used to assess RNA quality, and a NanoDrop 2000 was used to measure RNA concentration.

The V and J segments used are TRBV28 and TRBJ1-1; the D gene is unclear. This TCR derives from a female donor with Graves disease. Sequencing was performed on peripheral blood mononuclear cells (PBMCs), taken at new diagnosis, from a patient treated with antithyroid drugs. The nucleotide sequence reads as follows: TGTGCCAGCAGTTCCCGAAAACCAGGAAGTTGGGTGAACACTGAAGCTTTCTTT. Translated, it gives CASSSRKPGSWVNTEAFF.